This TCR beta chain is from a study of blood T cells in healthy people across ages. Combining a sample-barcoded 5' primer with a J-beta primer mix, a second PCR ran for about 7 to 12 cycles. Every molecule of cDNA carried a tag from a template-switch adaptor with 12 random nucleotides. Each CDR3 protein gets one entry after TCRdb re-called the 5' RACE reads with MiXCR. The table records hundreds of thousands of distinct CDR3 sequences, 40% to 50% of them present only once. The sample comprised blood. This TCR was recovered from a man in his fifties or sixties in good health.

The CDR3 coding sequence is TGTGCCAGCAGCTTGGCCAGGGTCGGGGGCACTGAAGCTTTCTTT. Protein product: CASSLARVGGTEAFF. The rearrangement uses TRBV5-5 and TRBJ1-1; possible D gene TRBD1, 5 bases. V lost 0 bases and J lost 4, with 13 bases in between. The length of the CDR3 is 15 residues. Germline CDR1 and CDR2: SGHKS and YYEKEE (reference sequence).